The 25 T cell receptor beta chains listed next were all sequenced from one sample in a study of blood T cells in healthy people across ages. A second PCR of about 7 to 11 cycles used a sample-barcoded 5' primer and a J-beta primer mix. MiXCR was run by TCRdb on the 5' RACE reads, yielding one entry per CDR3 protein. The data hold fewer than 950,000 distinct CDR3 sequences, with 35% to 40% observed a single time. The specimen sequenced was blood. Receptor source: a man in his late teens or twenties in good health.

This rearrangement joins TRBV7-8 to TRBJ2-1; 9 positions agree with TRBD2. Looked up from germline, CDR1 is SGHVS and CDR2 is FQNEAQ. Trimming took 7 bases from V and 4 from J; bases not matched to a gene: 17. This CDR3 spans 18 amino acids. CDR3 residues: CASTSRGAASGTYNEQFF. The CDR3 nucleotides are TGTGCCAGCACCAGCAGGGGAGCGGCTAGCGGGACTTACAATGAGCAGTTCTTC. Full variable domain (remainder filled in from reference TRBV7-8 and TRBJ2-1): GAGVSQSPRYKVAKRGQDVALRCDPISGHVSLFWYQQALGQGPEFLTYFQNEAQLDKSGLPSDRFFAERPEGSVSTLKIQRTQQEDSAVYLCASTSRGAASGTYNEQFFGPGTRLTVL.

This clonotype was seen repeatedly, ten times or more. The J gene is TRBJ2-7, the V gene TRBV7-2, with TRBD2 matching over 12 bases. The CDR3 extends over 14 amino acids. Trimming at V came to 4 bases and at J to 2 bases, leaving 0 bases not matched to a gene. Germline lookup yields CDR1 SGHTA and CDR2 FQGNSA. CDR3 region: CASSWTSGTYEQYF. The CDR3 DNA follows: TGTGCCAGCAGCTGGACTAGCGGGACCTACGAGCAGTACTTC.

The sample holds a few counts of this clonotype. The chain joins TRBV7-2 to TRBJ2-1; 7 bases fit TRBD2. J was trimmed by 5 bases and V by 5 bases; bases with no gene match: 3. CDR3 length: 13 residues. Germline assignment: CDR1 SGHTA and CDR2 FQGNSA. The DNA of the CDR3 is TGTGCCAGCAGCGTAGGGACTAACAATGAGCAGTTCTTC. It is translated as CASSVGTNNEQFF.

This clonotype showed up just a few times. This chain links TRBV5-5 with TRBJ1-4; TRBD1 matches at 7 bases. CDR3 length equals 13 residues. Trimming cost V 4 bases and J 8 bases; bases outside gene matches: 5. Germline lookup yields CDR1 SGHKS and CDR2 YYEKEE (reference sequence). This chain's CDR3 is CASSRQDREKLFF. Written as DNA, the CDR3 is TGTGCCAGCAGCAGACAGGACAGGGAAAAACTGTTTTTT.

This clonotype came up many times. V usage is TRBV5-6 and J usage is TRBJ2-5, with D possibly matching TRBD1 (5 bases). V dropped 6 bases and J dropped 9 bases, with 21 bases sitting between them. Germline V gives CDR1 SGHDT, CDR2 YYEEEE. The CDR3 extends over 14 amino acids. CDR3 sequence: CASTLDSSSGSQYF. The CDR3 DNA follows: TGTGCCAGCACCCTTGACAGTTCCTCCGGGTCCCAGTACTTC.

With respect to this clonotype: Compared with germline, one end of the junction differs, possibly owing to a read error. The rearrangement joins TRBV12-3 or TRBV12-4 to TRBJ1-4; 8 nucleotides agree with TRBD1. There are 17 residues in the CDR3. The CDR3: CASSISGGGRTNEKLYF. For the CDR3, the DNA is TGTGCCAGCAGCATCTCAGGGGGCGGAAGAACTAATGAAAAACTGTATTTT.

This chain uses TRBV9 with TRBJ2-2; 12 bases are a match to TRBD2. This CDR3 has 15 amino acids. Unmatched junction bases numbered 4, after V lost 2 bases and J lost 8 bases. Germline V gene lookup returns CDR1 SGDLS and CDR2 YYNGEE. DNA of the CDR3: TGTGCCAGCAGCGTGGGACTAGCGGGCATGGGGGAGCTGTTTTTT. It yields the protein CASSVGLAGMGELFF.

Ten or more counts support this clonotype. The chain combines TRBV20-1 with TRBJ1-1; D not certain. Trimming left V 2 bases short and J 6 bases short, with 19 bases between. CDR1 and CDR2 from the germline V gene are DFQATT and SNEGSKA (reference sequence). CDR3 length: 15 amino acids. CDR3 sequence (DNA): TGCAGTGCTAGAATCACTGGTCTCCTTGGCGCTGAAGCTTTCTTT. Residues: CSARITGLLGAEAFF.

The CDR3 DNA reads TGTGCCAGCAGCAACCACTTCCGCTGTCAAGTCCAGTACTTC. Translated: CASSNHFRCQVQYF. The chain links TRBV7-9 to TRBJ2-5; D gene uncertain. Trimming removed 5 bases at V and 10 bases at J, with 20 bases between. There are 14 residues in the CDR3. CDR1 and CDR2 from the germline V gene are SEHNR and FQNEAQ (reference sequence).

The chain employs TRBV27 and TRBJ1-1, with TRBD1 matching 8 bases. Unmatched junction bases numbered 8, after V lost 6 bases and J lost 5 bases. The CDR3 is made up of 14 amino acids. Germline values: CDR1 MNHEY, CDR2 SMNVEV (reference sequence). CDR3 DNA: TGTGCCAGCAGAAAAGACAGGGGAAGTACTGAAGCTTTCTTT. This gives the protein CASRKDRGSTEAFF.

Comment on this clonotype: Given a much more abundant clone one base away, this may be a read error. CDR3 DNA: TGCAGCGTCTTACGAGCGGATAACAATGAGCAGTTCTTC. This encodes CSVLRADNNEQFF. The rearrangement links TRBV29-1 to TRBJ2-1, with D possibly TRBD2 on 5 matching bases. Germline V gene lookup returns CDR1 SQVTM and CDR2 ANQGSEA. This CDR3 has 13 residues. V was pared by 6 bases and J by 5 bases, with 14 bases between.

As for this clonotype: At one boundary the junction diverges from the germline segment, which might be a read error. The rearrangement uses TRBV5-1 and TRBJ2-3; a weak D match, TRBD1 (6 bases). In germline, CDR1 is SGHRS, CDR2 YFSETQ. The CDR3 consists of 16 residues. The CDR3 protein is CASSLGRAVMTGTQYF. CDR3 DNA: TGCGCCAGCAGCTTGGGGCGGGCCGTCATGACAGGTACGCAGTATTTT. Based on the CDR3 plus reference TRBV5-1 and TRBJ2-3, the full variable domain is KAGVTQTPRYLIKTRGQQVTLSCSPISGHRSVSWYQQTPGQGLQFLFEYFSETQRNKGNFPGRFSGRQFSNSRSEMNVSTLELGDSALYLCASSLGRAVMTGTQYFGPGTRLTVL.

This clonotype has a handful of counts. This rearrangement joins TRBV20-1 to TRBJ1-2; D not resolved. The V and J ends lost 1 base and 5 bases respectively, with 8 bases between them. In germline, CDR1 is DFQATT, CDR2 SNEGSKA (reference sequence). The CDR3 is 12 amino acids. CDR3 residues: CSARVGVYGYTF. DNA for the CDR3: TGCAGTGCTAGAGTTGGTGTTTATGGCTACACCTTC.

The table lists this clonotype with many counts. The chain recombines TRBV4-3 with TRBJ2-3; no definite D call. The germline V and J ends were trimmed by 1 base and 1 base, with 15 bases remaining between them. This CDR3 contains 17 residues. CDR1 and CDR2 from the germline V gene are LGHNA and YSLEER. The CDR3 bases are TGCGCCAGCAGCCAAGTTCTTCAGACCGATGGCACAGATACGCAGTATTTT. Protein product: CASSQVLQTDGTDTQYF.

The rearrangement links TRBV28 to TRBJ2-5, with 14 bases that match TRBD2. Germline values: CDR1 MDHEN, CDR2 SYDVKM. This CDR3 contains 17 residues. V was clipped by 9 bases and J by 11 bases; unmatched bases: 20. CDR3 residues: CARPTGGLAGASNEQYF. The CDR3 bases are TGTGCCAGACCTACTGGGGGACTAGCGGGGGCCTCCAATGAGCAGTACTTC.

The gene calls are TRBV6-2 or TRBV6-3 and TRBJ1-5, with TRBD1 matching 9 bases. CDR1 is MNHEY, CDR2 SVGEGT, per germline. Trimming at V came to 4 bases and at J to 6 bases, leaving 10 bases not matched to a gene. The CDR3 length is 16 residues. The CDR3 loop reads CASSSSWTGEGQPQHF. In DNA form, the CDR3 reads TGTGCCAGCAGTTCCTCCTGGACAGGGGAGGGTCAGCCCCAGCATTTT.

In the case of this clonotype: A much larger clone differs by one base, so this may be a read error. This chain connects TRBV3-1 to TRBJ2-5; 7 bases agree with TRBD2. This CDR3 is 14 amino acids long. Per germline, CDR1 LGHDT and CDR2 YNNKEL (reference sequence). V was pared by 0 bases and J by 3 bases, with 1 base of the junction left unmatched. The CDR3 nucleotides read TGTGCCAGCAGCCAAGAGGCGGGAGAAGAGACCCAGTACTTC. Its translation is CASSQEAGEETQYF.

A single count supports this clonotype. V usage is TRBV28 and J usage is TRBJ2-1, with D unclear. Germline CDR1 MDHEN, CDR2 SYDVKM. Trimming stripped 2 bases from V and 8 bases from J, with 10 bases between. The CDR3 sequence is 13 residues long. This CDR3 reads CASSLLTADEQFF. CDR3 DNA: TGTGCCAGCAGTTTACTTACGGCCGATGAGCAGTTCTTC.

The chain is built from TRBV27 and TRBJ2-1; either TRBD1 or TRBD2 may supply D (5 bases each). This CDR3 is 15 amino acids long. The V gene's germline CDR1 is MNHEY and CDR2 SMNVEV (reference sequence). Trimming cost V 3 bases and J 10 bases, with 19 bases left between them. CDR3 residues: CASSFRDLDPTEQFF. The CDR3, as DNA: TGTGCCAGCAGTTTCCGGGACCTCGACCCTACGGAGCAGTTCTTC.

The chain combines TRBV3-1 with TRBJ2-1; 7 bases are shared with TRBD2. CDR3 length equals 15 residues. The germline V gene has CDR1 LGHDT and CDR2 YNNKEL (reference sequence). V lost 2 bases to trimming and J lost 3 bases; unmatched junction nucleotides: 4. The CDR3 nucleotides are TGTGCCAGCAGCCAAACGGCGGGGGACTACAATGAGCAGTTCTTC. Translation: CASSQTAGDYNEQFF.

A few counts support this clonotype. The chain employs TRBV4-3 and TRBJ2-3, with 9 bases that match TRBD2. Trimming cost V 1 base and J 5 bases; bases outside gene matches: 7. Germline V gives CDR1 LGHNA, CDR2 YSLEER. CDR3 length: 16 residues. CDR3 sequence (DNA): TGCGCCAGCAGCCAAGTGAGCGGGGGGAGAGGAGATACGCAGTATTTT. Protein product: CASSQVSGGRGDTQYF.

About this clonotype itself: Sequence at one end of the junction differs from germline and may be a read error. This chain joins TRBV12-3 or TRBV12-4 and TRBJ1-2, with 9 bases identical to TRBD1. The CDR3 sequence is 16 residues long. DNA of the CDR3: TGTGCCAGCAGTCTTCTACTTGGGACAGGGTCCCGTGGCCACACCTTC. Protein sequence: CASSLLLGTGSRGHTF.

This clonotype appeared a few times. The V call is TRBV9, the J call TRBJ2-1; 11 positions agree with TRBD1. This CDR3 contains 15 residues. Per the germline V gene, CDR1 is SGDLS and CDR2 is YYNGEE. The V and J ends lost 1 base and 6 bases, in that order; junction bases with no gene match: 3. CDR3 sequence (DNA): TGTGCCAGCAGCGTATACGGGACAGGGGGCAATGAGCAGTTCTTC. Residues: CASSVYGTGGNEQFF.

As regards this clonotype: A much larger clone lies a single base off, so this may be a read error. V usage is TRBV4-1 and J usage is TRBJ1-2; TRBD1 is a possible D gene (5 bases). CDR1 and CDR2 (germline): MGHRA, YSYEKL. Trimming took 2 bases from V and 1 from J, leaving 14 bases between them. The CDR3 is 16 residues long. This CDR3 reads CASSQFYSGGNYGYTF. CDR3 in DNA: TGCGCCAGCAGCCAATTTTACTCCGGGGGTAACTATGGCTACACCTTC.

This clonotype was seen a handful of times. V and J are TRBV25-1 and TRBJ2-6; 9 bases match TRBD1. V lost 7 bases to trimming and J lost 8 bases; unmatched junction nucleotides: 15. The CDR3 spans 17 residues. The germline gives CDR1 MGHDK, CDR2 SYGVNS. The CDR3 here is CASMEETGTGKTNVLTF. The CDR3 coding sequence is TGTGCCAGCATGGAAGAAACCGGGACAGGGAAGACCAACGTCCTGACTTTC. Variable domain in full (rest from reference TRBV25-1 and TRBJ2-6): EADIYQTPRYLVIGTGKKITLECSQTMGHDKMYWYQQDPGMELHLIHYSYGVNSTEKGDLSSESTVSRIRTEHFPLTLESARPSHTSQYLCASMEETGTGKTNVLTFGAGSRLTVL.